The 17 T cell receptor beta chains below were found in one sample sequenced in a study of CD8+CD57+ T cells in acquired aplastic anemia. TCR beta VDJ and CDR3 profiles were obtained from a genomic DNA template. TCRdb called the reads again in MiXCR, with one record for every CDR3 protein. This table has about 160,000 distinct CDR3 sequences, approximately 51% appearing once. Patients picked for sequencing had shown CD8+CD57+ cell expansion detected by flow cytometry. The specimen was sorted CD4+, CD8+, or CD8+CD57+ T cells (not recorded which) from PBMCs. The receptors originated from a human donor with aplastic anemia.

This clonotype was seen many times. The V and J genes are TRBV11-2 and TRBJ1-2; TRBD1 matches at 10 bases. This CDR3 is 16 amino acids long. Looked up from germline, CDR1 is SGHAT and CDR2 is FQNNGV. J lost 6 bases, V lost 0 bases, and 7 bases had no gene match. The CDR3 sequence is CASSLEAPGQGNGYTF. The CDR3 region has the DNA TGTGCCAGCAGCTTAGAGGCCCCGGGACAGGGGAATGGCTACACCTTC.

The CDR3 region is CASSLQYLTETQYF. The CDR3 DNA sequence: TGTGCCAGCAGCCTACAGTATCTTACTGAGACCCAGTACTTC. This chain joins TRBV7-7 and TRBJ2-5; D gene unclear. V lost 5 bases to trimming and J lost 5 bases, with 15 bases between them. This CDR3 has 14 residues. Germline-derived CDR1 and CDR2 are SSHAT and FNYEAQ (reference sequence).

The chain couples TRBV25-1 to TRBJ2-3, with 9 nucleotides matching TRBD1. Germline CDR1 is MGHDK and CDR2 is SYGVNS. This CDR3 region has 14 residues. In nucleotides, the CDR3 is TGTGCTAGCCTGGACAGGGGTCGCACAGATACGCAGTATTTT. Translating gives CASLDRGRTDTQYF. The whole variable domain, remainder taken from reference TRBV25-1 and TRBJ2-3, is EADIYQTPRYLVIGTGKKITLECSQTMGHDKMYWYQQDPGMELHLIHYSYGVNSTEKGDLSSESTVSRIRTEHFPLTLESARPSHTSQYLCASLDRGRTDTQYFGPGTRLTVL.

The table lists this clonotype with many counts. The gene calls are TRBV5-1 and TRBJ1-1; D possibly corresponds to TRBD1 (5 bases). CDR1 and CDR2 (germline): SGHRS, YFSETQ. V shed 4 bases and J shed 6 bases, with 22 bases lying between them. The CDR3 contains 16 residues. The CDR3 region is CASSLISVQAEPEAFF. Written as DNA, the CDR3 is TGCGCCAGCAGCCTCATCTCCGTACAGGCGGAACCTGAAGCTTTCTTT.

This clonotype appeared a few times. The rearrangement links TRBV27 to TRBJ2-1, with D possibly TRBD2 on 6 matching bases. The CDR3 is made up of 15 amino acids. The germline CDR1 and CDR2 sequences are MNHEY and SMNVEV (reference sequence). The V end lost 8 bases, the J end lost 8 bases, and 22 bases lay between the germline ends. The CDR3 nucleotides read TGTGCCAGCCCCACCGACAGTAGCGGCCTCCATGAGCAGTTCTTC. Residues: CASPTDSSGLHEQFF.

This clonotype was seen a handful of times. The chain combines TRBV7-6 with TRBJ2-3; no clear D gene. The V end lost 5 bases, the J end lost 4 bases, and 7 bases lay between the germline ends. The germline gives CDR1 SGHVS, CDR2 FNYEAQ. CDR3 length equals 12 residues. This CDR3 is CASSLSSDTQYF. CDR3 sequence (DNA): TGTGCCAGCAGCCTATCCTCAGATACGCAGTATTTT.

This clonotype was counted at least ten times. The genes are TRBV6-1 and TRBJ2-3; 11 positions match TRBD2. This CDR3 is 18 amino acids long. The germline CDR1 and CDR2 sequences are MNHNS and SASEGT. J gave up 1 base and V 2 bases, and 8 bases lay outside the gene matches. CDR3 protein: CASSEMPSGGWGTDTQYF. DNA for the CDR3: TGTGCCAGCAGTGAAATGCCTAGCGGGGGGTGGGGCACAGATACGCAGTATTTT.

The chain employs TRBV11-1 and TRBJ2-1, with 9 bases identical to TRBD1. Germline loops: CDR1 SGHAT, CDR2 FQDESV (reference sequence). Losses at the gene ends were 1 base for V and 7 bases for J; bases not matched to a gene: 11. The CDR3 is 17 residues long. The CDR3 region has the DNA TGTGCCAGCAGCTTAGACAGGGGGCCAGAGTCTTTGAATGAGCAGTTCTTC. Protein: CASSLDRGPESLNEQFF.

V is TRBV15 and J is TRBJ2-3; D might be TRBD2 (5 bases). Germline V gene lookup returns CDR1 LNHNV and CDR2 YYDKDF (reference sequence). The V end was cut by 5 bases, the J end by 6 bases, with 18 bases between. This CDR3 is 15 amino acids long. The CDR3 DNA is TGTGCCACCAGCCCCACGAGGGAGCCCGCGGATACGCAGTATTTT. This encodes CATSPTREPADTQYF.

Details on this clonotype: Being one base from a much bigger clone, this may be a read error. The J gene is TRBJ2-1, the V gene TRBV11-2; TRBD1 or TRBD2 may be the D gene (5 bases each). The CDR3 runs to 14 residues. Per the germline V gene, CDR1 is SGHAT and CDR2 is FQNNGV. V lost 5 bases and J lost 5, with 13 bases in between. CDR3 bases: TGTGCCAGCAGCCCTCAGGGAGTTCACAATGAGCAGTTCTTC. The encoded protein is CASSPQGVHNEQFF.

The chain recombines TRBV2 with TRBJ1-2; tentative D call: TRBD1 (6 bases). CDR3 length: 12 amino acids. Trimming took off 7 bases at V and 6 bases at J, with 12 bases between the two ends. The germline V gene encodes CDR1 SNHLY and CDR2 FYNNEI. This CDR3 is CASMMTGNGYTF. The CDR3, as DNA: TGTGCCAGCATGATGACAGGAAATGGCTACACCTTC. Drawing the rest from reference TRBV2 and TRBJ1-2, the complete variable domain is EPEVTQTPSHQVTQMGQEVILRCVPISNHLYFYWYRQILGQKVEFLVSFYNNEISEKSEIFDDQFSVERPDGSNFTLKIRSTKLEDSAMYFCASMMTGNGYTFGSGTRLTVV.

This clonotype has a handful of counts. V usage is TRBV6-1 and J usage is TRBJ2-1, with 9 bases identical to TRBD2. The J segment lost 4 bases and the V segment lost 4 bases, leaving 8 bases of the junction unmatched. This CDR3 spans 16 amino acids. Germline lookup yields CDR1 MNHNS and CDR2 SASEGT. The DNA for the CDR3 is TGTGCCAGCAGTGCCGAAGCGGGGGGAATATACAATGAGCAGTTCTTC. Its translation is CASSAEAGGIYNEQFF.

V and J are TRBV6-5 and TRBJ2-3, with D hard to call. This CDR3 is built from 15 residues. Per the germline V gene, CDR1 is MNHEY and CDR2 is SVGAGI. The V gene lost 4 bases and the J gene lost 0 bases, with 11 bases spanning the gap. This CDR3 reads CASSLVGSSTDTQYF. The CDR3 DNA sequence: TGTGCCAGCAGTTTAGTAGGGTCTAGCACAGATACGCAGTATTTT.

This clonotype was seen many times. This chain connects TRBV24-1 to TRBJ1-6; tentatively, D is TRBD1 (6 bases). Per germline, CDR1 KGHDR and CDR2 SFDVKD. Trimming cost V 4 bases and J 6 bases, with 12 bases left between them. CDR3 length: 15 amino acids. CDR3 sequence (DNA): TGTGCCACCAGTGAGCCAGGGGTAGGTAATTCACCCCTCCACTTT. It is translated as CATSEPGVGNSPLHF.

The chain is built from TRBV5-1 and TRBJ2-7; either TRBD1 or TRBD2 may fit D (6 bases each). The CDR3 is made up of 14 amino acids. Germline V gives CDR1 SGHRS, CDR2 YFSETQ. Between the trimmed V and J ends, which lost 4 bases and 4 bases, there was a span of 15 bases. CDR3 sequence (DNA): TGCGCCAGCAGCGAGGCCACAGGGAGGTACGAGCAGTACTTC. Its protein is CASSEATGRYEQYF.

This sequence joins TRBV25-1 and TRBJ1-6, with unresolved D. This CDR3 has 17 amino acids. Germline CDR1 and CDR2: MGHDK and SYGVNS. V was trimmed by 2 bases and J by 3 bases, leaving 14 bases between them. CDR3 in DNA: TGTGCCAGCAGTGAAGAATGGGGAGGTGGCTATAATTCACCCCTCCACTTT. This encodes CASSEEWGGGYNSPLHF.

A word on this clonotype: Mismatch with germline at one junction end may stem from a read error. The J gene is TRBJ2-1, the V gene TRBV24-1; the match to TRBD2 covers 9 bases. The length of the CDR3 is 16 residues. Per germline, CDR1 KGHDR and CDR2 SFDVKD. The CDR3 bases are TGTGCCTCCAGTGAGTCCCGGCGGGAGGGCCGGGGTGAGCAGTTCTTC. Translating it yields CASSESRREGRGEQFF.